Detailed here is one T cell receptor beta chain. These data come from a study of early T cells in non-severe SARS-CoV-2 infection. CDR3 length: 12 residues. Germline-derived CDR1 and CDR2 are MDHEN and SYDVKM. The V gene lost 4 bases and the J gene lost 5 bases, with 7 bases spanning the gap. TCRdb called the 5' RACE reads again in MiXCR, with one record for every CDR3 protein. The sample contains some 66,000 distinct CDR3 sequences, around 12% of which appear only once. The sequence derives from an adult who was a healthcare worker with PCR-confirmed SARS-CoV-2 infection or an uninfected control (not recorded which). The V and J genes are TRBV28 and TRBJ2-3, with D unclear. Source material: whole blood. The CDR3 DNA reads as TGTGCCAGCAGTTCCACTCGAGATACGCAGTATTTT. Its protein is CASSSTRDTQYF.